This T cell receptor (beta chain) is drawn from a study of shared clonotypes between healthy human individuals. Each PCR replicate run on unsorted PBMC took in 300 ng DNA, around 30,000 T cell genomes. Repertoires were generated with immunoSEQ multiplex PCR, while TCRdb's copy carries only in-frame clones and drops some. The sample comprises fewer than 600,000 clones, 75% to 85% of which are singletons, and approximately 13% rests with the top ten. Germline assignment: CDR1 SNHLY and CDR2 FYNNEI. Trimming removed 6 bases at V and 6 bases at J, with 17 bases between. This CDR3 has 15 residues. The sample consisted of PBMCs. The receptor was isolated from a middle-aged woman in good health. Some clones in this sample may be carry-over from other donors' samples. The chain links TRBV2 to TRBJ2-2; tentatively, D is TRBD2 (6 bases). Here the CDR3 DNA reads TGTGCCAGCAGGGCTGGGACTGCGACGGCCGGGGAGCTGTTTTTT. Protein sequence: CASRAGTATAGELFF.